This TCR beta chain was captured in a study of CD8+CD57+ T cells in acquired aplastic anemia. TCR beta VDJ combinations and CDR3 sequences were profiled from genomic DNA. Each CDR3 protein gets one entry after TCRdb re-called the reads with MiXCR. Of under 200,000 distinct CDR3 sequences listed, 45% to 55% are singletons. This clonotype was seen ten or more times. CD8+CD57+ cell expansion had been shown by flow cytometry in patients chosen for sequencing. The V gene's germline CDR1 is SEHNR and CDR2 FQNEAQ (reference sequence). Trimming took 1 base from V and 3 from J, leaving 4 bases between them. The CDR3 has 12 amino acids.

The rearrangement uses TRBV7-9 and TRBJ2-7; D ambiguous. The TCR originated in a human donor with aplastic anemia. Sequences were obtained from sorted CD4+, CD8+, or CD8+CD57+ T cells (not recorded which) from PBMCs. The CDR3 region is CASSLGVYEQYF. The CDR3 nucleotides read TGTGCCAGCAGCTTAGGGGTCTACGAGCAGTACTTC.